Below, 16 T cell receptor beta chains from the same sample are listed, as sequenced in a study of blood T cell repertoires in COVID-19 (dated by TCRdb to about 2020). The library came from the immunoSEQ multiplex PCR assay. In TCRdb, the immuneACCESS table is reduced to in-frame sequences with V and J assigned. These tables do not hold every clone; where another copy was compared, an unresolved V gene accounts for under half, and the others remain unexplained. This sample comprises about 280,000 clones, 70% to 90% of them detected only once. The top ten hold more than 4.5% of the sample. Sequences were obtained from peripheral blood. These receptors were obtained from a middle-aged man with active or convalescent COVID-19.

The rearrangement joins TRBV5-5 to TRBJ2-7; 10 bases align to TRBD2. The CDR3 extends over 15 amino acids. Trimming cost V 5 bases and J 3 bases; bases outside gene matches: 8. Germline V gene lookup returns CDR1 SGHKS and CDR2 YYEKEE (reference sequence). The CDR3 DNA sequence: TGTGCCAGCAGGTGGGATACTAGCGGGAACTACGAGCAGTACTTC. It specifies CASRWDTSGNYEQYF. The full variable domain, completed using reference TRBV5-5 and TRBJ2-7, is DAGVTQSPTHLIKTRGQQVTLRCSPISGHKSVSWYQQVLGQGPQFIFQYYEKEERGRGNFPDRFSARQFPNYSSELNVNALLLGDSALYLCASRWDTSGNYEQYFGPGTRLTVT.

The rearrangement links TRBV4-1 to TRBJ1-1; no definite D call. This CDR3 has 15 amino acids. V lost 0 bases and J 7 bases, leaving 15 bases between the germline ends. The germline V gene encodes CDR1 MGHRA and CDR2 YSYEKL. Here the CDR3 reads CASSQEPDGRLEAFF. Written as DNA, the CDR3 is TGCGCCAGCAGCCAAGAACCCGACGGCAGGCTTGAAGCTTTCTTT.

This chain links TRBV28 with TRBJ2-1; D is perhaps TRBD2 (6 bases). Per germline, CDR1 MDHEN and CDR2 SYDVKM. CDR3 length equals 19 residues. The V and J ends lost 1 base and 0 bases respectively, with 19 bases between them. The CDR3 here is CASSLLIQISGNSYNEQFF. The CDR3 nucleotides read TGTGCCAGCAGTTTATTAATCCAAATTAGCGGCAACTCCTACAATGAGCAGTTCTTC.

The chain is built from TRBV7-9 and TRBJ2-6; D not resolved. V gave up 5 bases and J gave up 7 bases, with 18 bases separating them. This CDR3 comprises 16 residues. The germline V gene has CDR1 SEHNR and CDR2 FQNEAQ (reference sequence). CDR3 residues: CASSRYLEVKANVLTF. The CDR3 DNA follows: TGTGCCAGCAGCCGATACCTAGAAGTTAAAGCCAACGTCCTGACTTTC.

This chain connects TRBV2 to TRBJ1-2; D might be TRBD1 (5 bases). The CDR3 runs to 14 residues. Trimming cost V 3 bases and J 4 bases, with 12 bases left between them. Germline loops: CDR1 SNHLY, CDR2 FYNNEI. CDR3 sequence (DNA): TGTGCCAGCAGTGATGCGGGGCGGACCTATGGCTACACCTTC. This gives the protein CASSDAGRTYGYTF.

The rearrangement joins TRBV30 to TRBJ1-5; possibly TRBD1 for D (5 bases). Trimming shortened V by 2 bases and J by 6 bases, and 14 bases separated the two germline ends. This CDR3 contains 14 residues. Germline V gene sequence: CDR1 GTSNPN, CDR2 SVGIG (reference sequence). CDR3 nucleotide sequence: TGTGCCTGGAGTCCCGACAAAAGGGGTCAGCCCCAGCATTTT. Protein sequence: CAWSPDKRGQPQHF. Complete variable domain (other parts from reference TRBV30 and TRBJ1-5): SQTIHQWPATLVQPVGSPLSLECTVEGTSNPNLYWYRQAAGRGLQLLFYSVGIGQISSEVPQNLSASRPQDRQFILSSKKLLLSDSGFYLCAWSPDKRGQPQHFGDGTRLSIL.

The CDR3 DNA reads as TGTGCCAGCAGCATACTCCGCACCGGGACTAGCGTATACAATGAGCAGTTCTTC. Its translation: CASSILRTGTSVYNEQFF. V usage is TRBV7-9 and J usage is TRBJ2-1; 10 bases agree with TRBD2. The CDR3 contains 18 residues. From germline, CDR1 is SEHNR and CDR2 FQNEAQ (reference sequence). V lost 5 bases and J lost 4; bases outside the gene matches: 14. Filled out from reference TRBV7-9 and TRBJ2-1, the complete variable domain reads DTGVSQNPRHKITKRGQNVTFRCDPISEHNRLYWYRQTLGQGPEFLTYFQNEAQLEKSRLLSDRFSAERPKGSFSTLEIQRTEQGDSAMYLCASSILRTGTSVYNEQFFGPGTRLTVL.

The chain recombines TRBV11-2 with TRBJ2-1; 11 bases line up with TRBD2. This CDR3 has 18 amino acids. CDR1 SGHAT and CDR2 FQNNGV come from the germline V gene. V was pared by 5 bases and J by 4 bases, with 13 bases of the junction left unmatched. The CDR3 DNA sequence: TGTGCCAGCAGCCGATCTCCGACTAGCGGGACCTTGTACAATGAGCAGTTCTTC. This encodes CASSRSPTSGTLYNEQFF. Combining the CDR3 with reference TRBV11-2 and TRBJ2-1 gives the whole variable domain EAGVAQSPRYKIIEKRQSVAFWCNPISGHATLYWYQQILGQGPKLLIQFQNNGVVDDSQLPKDRFSAERLKGVDSTLKIQPAKLEDSAVYLCASSRSPTSGTLYNEQFFGPGTRLTVL.

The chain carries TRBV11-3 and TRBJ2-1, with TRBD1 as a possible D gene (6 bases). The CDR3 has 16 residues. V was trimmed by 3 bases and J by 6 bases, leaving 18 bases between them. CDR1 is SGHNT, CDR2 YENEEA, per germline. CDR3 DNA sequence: TGTGCCAGCAGCTTCTCTTGGCCCGGGACAAGCAATGAGCAGTTCTTC. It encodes CASSFSWPGTSNEQFF.

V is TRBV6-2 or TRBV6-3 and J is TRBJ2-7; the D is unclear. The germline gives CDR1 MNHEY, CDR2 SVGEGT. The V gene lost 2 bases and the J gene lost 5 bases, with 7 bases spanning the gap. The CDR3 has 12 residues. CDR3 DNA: TGTGCCAGCAGTTACGAGAGGAACGAGCAGTACTTC. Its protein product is CASSYERNEQYF.

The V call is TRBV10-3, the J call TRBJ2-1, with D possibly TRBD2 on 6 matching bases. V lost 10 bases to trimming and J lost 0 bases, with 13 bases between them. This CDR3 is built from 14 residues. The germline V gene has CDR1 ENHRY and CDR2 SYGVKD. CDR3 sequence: CATLPRDSYNEQFF. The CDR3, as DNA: TGTGCCACCCTACCGCGGGACTCCTACAATGAGCAGTTCTTC.

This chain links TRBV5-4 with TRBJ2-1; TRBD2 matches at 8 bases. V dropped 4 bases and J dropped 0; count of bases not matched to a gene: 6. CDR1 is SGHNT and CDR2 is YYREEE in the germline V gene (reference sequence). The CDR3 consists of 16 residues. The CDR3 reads CASSPGGSHSYNEQFF. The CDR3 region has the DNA TGTGCCAGCAGCCCGGGGGGGTCACACTCCTACAATGAGCAGTTCTTC.

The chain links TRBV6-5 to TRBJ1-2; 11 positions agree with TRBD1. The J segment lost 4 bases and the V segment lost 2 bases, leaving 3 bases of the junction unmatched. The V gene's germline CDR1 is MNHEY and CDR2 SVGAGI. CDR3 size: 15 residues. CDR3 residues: CASSYTGTGGYGYTF. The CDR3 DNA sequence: TGTGCCAGCAGTTACACCGGGACAGGGGGCTATGGCTACACCTTC.

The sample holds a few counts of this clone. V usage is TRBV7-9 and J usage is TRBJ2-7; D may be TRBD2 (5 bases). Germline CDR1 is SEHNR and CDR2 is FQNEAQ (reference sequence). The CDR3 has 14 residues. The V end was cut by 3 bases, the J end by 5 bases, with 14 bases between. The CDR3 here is CASSFGGFGNEQYF. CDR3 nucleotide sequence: TGTGCCAGCAGCTTCGGAGGTTTTGGGAACGAGCAGTACTTC.

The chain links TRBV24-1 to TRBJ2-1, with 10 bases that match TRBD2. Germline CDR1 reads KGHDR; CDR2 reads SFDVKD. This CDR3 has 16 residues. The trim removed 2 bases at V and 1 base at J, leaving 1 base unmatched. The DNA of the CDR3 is TGTGCCACCAGTGATTGGACTAGCGGATCCTACAATGAGCAGTTCTTC. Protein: CATSDWTSGSYNEQFF.

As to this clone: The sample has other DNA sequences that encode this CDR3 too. The DNA of the CDR3 is TGTGCCAGCAGTTTATATTACAGGGGCCCCTATAGCAATCAGCCCCAGCATTTT. It is translated as CASSLYYRGPYSNQPQHF. The chain links TRBV27 to TRBJ1-5; the match to TRBD1 covers 7 bases. The V and J ends lost 1 base and 0 bases, in that order; junction bases with no gene match: 9. CDR3 length: 18 residues. The germline CDR1 and CDR2 sequences are MNHEY and SMNVEV (reference sequence).